This T cell receptor (beta chain) was documented in a study of metastatic and nonmetastatic thyroid tumors. At the level of the study: Thyroid patients, malignant and benign, had repertoires compared across blood and tumor or nodule tissue.

This clone has only a few counts. The same CDR3 can be traced to other DNA sequences in this sample. Trimming cost V 7 bases and J 0 bases, with 21 bases left between them. Germline assignment: CDR1 MNHNS and CDR2 SASEGT. CDR3 length: 17 amino acids. Source study methods: Variation in CDR3 across clinicopathological groups served as the basis for constructing a distant-metastasis classifier in papillary thyroid cancer. Using MiXCR, TCRdb re-called clones from the PCR reads. The V and J calls, along with clone size, are taken from TCRdb and not from the paper's own processing. The sample yields roughly 83,000 clones, about 15% seen once. Not a single patient had been given any form of treatment at any point before undergoing thyroid surgery.

The chain uses TRBV6-1 and TRBJ2-5; D is uncertain. This clonotype was obtained from a female donor with papillary thyroid cancer or a benign thyroid nodule (not recorded which). Some clones in this sample may be carry-over from other donors' samples. Sequencing input: blood. The CDR3 is CASKVSGVKRYQETQYF. The CDR3 coding sequence is TGTGCCAGCAAAGTGAGTGGTGTTAAAAGGTACCAAGAGACCCAGTACTTC.